Listed below are T cell receptor beta chains from one sample, sequenced in a study of tumor-infiltrating lymphocytes in primary liver carcinoma. Each CDR3 protein gets one entry after TCRdb re-called the multiplex PCR reads with MiXCR. The data show approximately 300,000 distinct CDR3 sequences, approximately 60% seen once. Sequenced material: peripheral blood. The receptors come from a man aged 35-49 years with primary liver carcinoma and hepatitis B virus infection. The CDR3 runs from the conserved cysteine through the conserved F or W. A D gene is named only where the DNA matches it firmly. Not all rows give a size; the values are once, few, many and, for expanded clones, a class.

J gene: TRBJ1-4; D gene: -; clone size: -; V gene: TRBV11-2; CDR3 DNA: TGTGCCGGCAGTTTAGGGGACGCCGTGAATGAAAAACTGTTTTTT; CDR3 protein: CAGSLGDAVNEKLFF
J gene: TRBJ1-2; D gene: -; clone size: -; V gene: TRBV4-3; CDR3 DNA: TGCGCCAGCTGCCAAGACCGGAGGACTAACTATGGCTACACTTTC; CDR3 protein: CASCQDRRTNYGYTF
J gene: TRBJ2-7; D gene: -; clone size: -; V gene: TRBV7-9; CDR3 DNA: TGTGCCAGCAGCTTAGATCCATACGAGCAGTACTTC; CDR3 protein: CASSLDPYEQYF
J gene: TRBJ1-1; D gene: -; clone size: -; V gene: TRBV12-3/TRBV12-4; CDR3 DNA: TGTGTCAGCAACTACCTTAGGGGCATGAACACTGAAGCTTTCTTT; CDR3 protein: CVSNYLRGMNTEAFF
J gene: TRBJ1-2; D gene: TRBD1; clone size: many; V gene: TRBV29-1; CDR3 DNA: TGCAGCGTCCTATCAGGGGGCGCGGATGGCTACACCTTC; CDR3 protein: CSVLSGGADGYTF
J gene: TRBJ2-5; D gene: TRBD2; clone size: -; V gene: TRBV5-1; CDR3 DNA: TGCGCCAGCAGCGCCGACACTAGCGGGAAAGAGACCCAGTACTTC; CDR3 protein: CASSADTSGKETQYF
J gene: TRBJ2-6; D gene: -; clone size: -; V gene: TRBV12-1; CDR3 DNA: TGTGCCAGCTCCTTGCGGGACAGGCCATTCCCTGGGGTCAACGTCCTGACTTTC; CDR3 protein: CASSLRDRPFPGVNVLTF
J gene: TRBJ2-5; D gene: -; clone size: -; V gene: TRBV12-3/TRBV12-4; CDR3 DNA: TGTGCCAGCAGTTTTGGGGGGGCAGGGCCCCAAGAGACCCAGTACTTC; CDR3 protein: CASSFGGAGPQETQYF
J gene: TRBJ1-5; D gene: -; clone size: few; V gene: TRBV28; CDR3 DNA: TGTGCCAGCAGTCCACTTGATTCATATCAGCCCCAGCATTTT; CDR3 protein: CASSPLDSYQPQHF
J gene: TRBJ2-7; D gene: -; clone size: -; V gene: TRBV4-3; CDR3 DNA: TGCACCAGCAGCCAAGTTCCAGGCTCCTACGAGCAGTACTTC; CDR3 protein: CTSSQVPGSYEQYF
J gene: TRBJ1-3; D gene: -; clone size: -; V gene: TRBV11-1; CDR3 DNA: TGTGCCAGCATCCCGGACGGGAGCTCTGGAAACACCATATACTTT; CDR3 protein: CASIPDGSSGNTIYF
J gene: TRBJ2-1; D gene: TRBD2; clone size: -; V gene: TRBV5-4; CDR3 DNA: TGTGCCAGCAGCGCAAAGACTAGCGGGACCTACAATGAGCAGTTCTTC; CDR3 protein: CASSAKTSGTYNEQFF
J gene: TRBJ2-6; D gene: -; clone size: -; V gene: TRBV28; CDR3 DNA: TGTGCCAGCAGTATCTACGCCGGGACGCCAAAACCTGGGGCCAACGTCCTGACTTTC; CDR3 protein: CASSIYAGTPKPGANVLTF
J gene: TRBJ2-7; D gene: TRBD2; clone size: -; V gene: TRBV5-1; CDR3 DNA: TGCGCCAGCAGCTTGGAATGGCGGGAGGGCGGCGAGCAGTACTTC; CDR3 protein: CASSLEWREGGEQYF
J gene: TRBJ1-4; D gene: TRBD1; clone size: -; V gene: TRBV5-1; CDR3 DNA: TGCGCCAGCAGCGTGGGACAGGGGAAAGGGGAAAAACTGTTTTTT; CDR3 protein: CASSVGQGKGEKLFF
J gene: TRBJ2-6; D gene: -; clone size: -; V gene: TRBV29-1; CDR3 DNA: TGCATCGTTGACCAGAGCTCAGGGGCCAACGTCCTGACTTTC; CDR3 protein: CIVDQSSGANVLTF
J gene: TRBJ2-3; D gene: -; clone size: -; V gene: TRBV10-3; CDR3 DNA: TGTGCCGCGCGGGACTCCAAAACAGATACGCAGTATTTT; CDR3 protein: CAARDSKTDTQYF
J gene: TRBJ2-3; D gene: TRBD1; clone size: -; V gene: TRBV29-1; CDR3 DNA: TGCATCGTGTGGACAGGGGTGGAAGATATGCAGTATTTT; CDR3 protein: CIVWTGVEDMQYF
J gene: TRBJ2-7; D gene: TRBD1; clone size: -; V gene: TRBV5-1; CDR3 DNA: TGCGCCAACAGCAGTCAGACAGGGAATTTTGCCGAGCAGTACTTC; CDR3 protein: CANSSQTGNFAEQYF
J gene: TRBJ1-1; D gene: -; clone size: -; V gene: TRBV12-3/TRBV12-4; CDR3 DNA: TGTGCCGGCAGTAGCATAGACAGGCTTGAAGCTTTCTTT; CDR3 protein: CAGSSIDRLEAFF
J gene: TRBJ2-3; D gene: -; clone size: few; V gene: TRBV5-1; CDR3 DNA: TGCGCCAGCAGCTTGGAATCCCCCCCAGATACGCAGTATTTT; CDR3 protein: CASSLESPPDTQYF
J gene: TRBJ2-7; D gene: -; clone size: -; V gene: TRBV28; CDR3 DNA: TGTGCCAGCAGTCTCATCGGGACTGGGGAGTACGAGCAGTACTTC; CDR3 protein: CASSLIGTGEYEQYF
J gene: TRBJ2-2; D gene: -; clone size: -; V gene: TRBV5-4; CDR3 DNA: TGTGCCAGCAGCCGAGGGGGTCTAATGAACACCGGGGAGCTGTTTTTT; CDR3 protein: CASSRGGLMNTGELFF
J gene: TRBJ2-7; D gene: -; clone size: -; V gene: TRBV29-1; CDR3 DNA: TGCAGCGCCATAACATCTGGAACCGGCACTCCATACGAGCAGTACTTC; CDR3 protein: CSAITSGTGTPYEQYF
J gene: TRBJ1-5; D gene: -; clone size: -; V gene: TRBV6-2/TRBV6-3; CDR3 DNA: TGTGCCAGCAGTTACGAACGGGGAACCCAGCCCCAGCATTTT; CDR3 protein: CASSYERGTQPQHF
J gene: TRBJ2-6; D gene: -; clone size: -; V gene: TRBV12-3/TRBV12-4; CDR3 DNA: TGTGCCAGCAGTTTAACCTCTGGGGCCAACGTCATGACTTTC; CDR3 protein: CASSLTSGANVMTF
J gene: TRBJ2-3; D gene: TRBD1; clone size: many; V gene: TRBV6-2/TRBV6-3; CDR3 DNA: TGTGCCAGCAGTTACTCCACGACAGGGTTGGGTCAGTATTTT; CDR3 protein: CASSYSTTGLGQYF
J gene: TRBJ1-5; D gene: -; clone size: -; V gene: TRBV20-1; CDR3 DNA: TGCAGTGCTCGCCTAGTAGGGACTGGGAGCAATCACCCCCAGCATTTT; CDR3 protein: CSARLVGTGSNHPQHF
J gene: TRBJ1-5; D gene: TRBD1; clone size: few; V gene: TRBV20-1; CDR3 DNA: TGCAGTGCTAGTGACCGACAGGGACATCAGCCCCAGCATTTT; CDR3 protein: CSASDRQGHQPQHF
J gene: TRBJ2-5; D gene: -; clone size: few; V gene: TRBV7-9; CDR3 DNA: TGTGCCAGCAGCCGCCTCACGGGCGGGAAAGAGACCCAGTACTTC; CDR3 protein: CASSRLTGGKETQYF
J gene: TRBJ1-3; D gene: -; clone size: few; V gene: TRBV30; CDR3 DNA: TGTGCCTGGGACGGCGGTTCTGGAAACACCATATATTTT; CDR3 protein: CAWDGGSGNTIYF
J gene: TRBJ2-7; D gene: -; clone size: -; V gene: TRBV10-3; CDR3 DNA: TGTGCCATCAGAGAGTCGAGACCGGGGGTATGGGAGCAGTACTTC; CDR3 protein: CAIRESRPGVWEQYF
J gene: TRBJ2-3; D gene: TRBD2; clone size: -; V gene: TRBV5-6; CDR3 DNA: TGTGCCAGCAGCTCTCAGACTAGCCGCTCTAGCACAGATACGCAGTATTTT; CDR3 protein: CASSSQTSRSSTDTQYF
J gene: TRBJ2-7; D gene: -; clone size: -; V gene: TRBV28; CDR3 DNA: TGTGCCAGCAGTTTAGAACCAAGGGACGGCTCCTACGAGCGGTACTTC; CDR3 protein: CASSLEPRDGSYERYF
J gene: TRBJ2-5; D gene: TRBD1; clone size: many; V gene: TRBV6-1; CDR3 DNA: TGTGCCAGCACCCAAGGGGACAGGGGGCGAACCCAGTACTTC; CDR3 protein: CASTQGDRGRTQYF
J gene: TRBJ2-3; D gene: -; clone size: -; V gene: TRBV6-5; CDR3 DNA: TGTGCCAGCAGTTACTCCCCGAGGACAGATACGCAGTATTTT; CDR3 protein: CASSYSPRTDTQYF
J gene: TRBJ1-2; D gene: -; clone size: -; V gene: TRBV6-2/TRBV6-3; CDR3 DNA: TGTGTCAGCAGTCGAGACGGGACTAACTATGTCTACACCTTC; CDR3 protein: CVSSRDGTNYVYTF
J gene: TRBJ2-1; D gene: -; clone size: -; V gene: TRBV5-4; CDR3 DNA: TGTGCCAACAGCCTAGGCAGGCTGACCCACAATGAGCAGTTCTTC; CDR3 protein: CANSLGRLTHNEQFF